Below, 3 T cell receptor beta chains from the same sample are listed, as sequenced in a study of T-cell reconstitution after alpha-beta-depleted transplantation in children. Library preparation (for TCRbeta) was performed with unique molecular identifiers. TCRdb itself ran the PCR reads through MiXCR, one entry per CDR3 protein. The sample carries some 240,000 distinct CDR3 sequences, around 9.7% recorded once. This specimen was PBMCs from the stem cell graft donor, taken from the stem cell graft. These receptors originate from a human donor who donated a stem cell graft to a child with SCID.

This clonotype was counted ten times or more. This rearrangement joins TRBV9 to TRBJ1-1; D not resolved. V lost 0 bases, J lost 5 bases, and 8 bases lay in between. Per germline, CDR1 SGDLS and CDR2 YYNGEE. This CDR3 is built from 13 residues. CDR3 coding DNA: TGTGCCAGCAGCGTAGACCGAGAAACTGAAGCTTTCTTT. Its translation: CASSVDRETEAFF. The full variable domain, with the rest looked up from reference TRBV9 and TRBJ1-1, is DSGVTQTPKHLITATGQRVTLRCSPRSGDLSVYWYQQSLDQGLQFLIQYYNGEERAKGNILERFSAQQFPDLHSELNLSSLELGDSALYFCASSVDRETEAFFGQGTRLTVV.

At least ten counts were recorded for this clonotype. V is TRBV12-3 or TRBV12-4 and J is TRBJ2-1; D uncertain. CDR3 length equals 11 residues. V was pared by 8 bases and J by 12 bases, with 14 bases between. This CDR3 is CASGSYRRQFF. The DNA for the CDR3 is TGTGCCAGCGGATCGTATAGGAGGCAGTTCTTC.

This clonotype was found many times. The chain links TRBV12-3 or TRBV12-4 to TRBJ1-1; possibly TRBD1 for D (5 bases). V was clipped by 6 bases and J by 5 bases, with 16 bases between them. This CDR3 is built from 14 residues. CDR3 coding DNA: TGTGCCAGCAGATATGCCCCGGGGGGGACTGAAGCTTTCTTT. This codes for CASRYAPGGTEAFF.